Below are 3 T cell receptor beta chains sequenced from a single sample in a study of cytomegalovirus exposure and HLA in healthy donors. Assay: immunoSEQ multiplex PCR; the TCRdb copy retains only in-frame clones and omits some. The sample contains about 120,000 clones, 85% of which appear only once. The sample consisted of PBMCs. These receptors all stem from a woman in her thirties in good health and CMV-seronegative.

This chain connects TRBV18 to TRBJ1-1; 9 bases align to TRBD1. The CDR3 has 15 residues. V lost 5 bases, J lost 1 base, and 5 bases stayed unmatched. Germline V gene sequence: CDR1 KGHSH, CDR2 LQKENI. DNA for the CDR3: TGTGCCAGCTCATCAAGGACAGGGGAGAACACTGAAGCTTTCTTT. Protein product: CASSSRTGENTEAFF.

The chain recombines TRBV11-3 with TRBJ1-1; D call uncertain. V was clipped by 5 bases and J by 1 base, with 11 bases between them. CDR3 length: 14 residues. Looked up from germline, CDR1 is SGHNT and CDR2 is YENEEA. In nucleotides, the CDR3 is TGTGCCAGCAGCCGGGTGCGGCAGAACACTGAAGCTTTCTTT. This sequence encodes CASSRVRQNTEAFF.

Details on this clone: Germline is not matched at one junction end, which may reflect a read error. The V and J genes are TRBV7-7 and TRBJ2-1; the match to TRBD1 covers 7 bases. CDR3 size: 16 residues. Per germline, CDR1 SSHAT and CDR2 FNYEAQ (reference sequence). The CDR3 DNA is TGTGCTAGCAGCATAAATCGACAGGGAAGCGTAAATGAGCAGTTCTTC. It is translated as CASSINRQGSVNEQFF.